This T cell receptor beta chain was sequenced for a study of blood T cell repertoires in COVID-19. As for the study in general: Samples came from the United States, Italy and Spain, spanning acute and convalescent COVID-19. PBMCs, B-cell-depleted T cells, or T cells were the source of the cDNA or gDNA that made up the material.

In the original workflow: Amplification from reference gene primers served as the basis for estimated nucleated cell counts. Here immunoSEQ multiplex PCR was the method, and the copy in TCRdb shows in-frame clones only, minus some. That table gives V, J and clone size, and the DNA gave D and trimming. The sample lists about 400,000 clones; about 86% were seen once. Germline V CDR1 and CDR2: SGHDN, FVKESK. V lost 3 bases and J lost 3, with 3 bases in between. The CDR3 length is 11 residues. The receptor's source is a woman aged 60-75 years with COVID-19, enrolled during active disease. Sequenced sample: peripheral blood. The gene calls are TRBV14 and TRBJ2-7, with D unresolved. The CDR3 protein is CASSHNYEQYF. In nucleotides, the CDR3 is TGTGCCAGCAGCCACAACTACGAGCAGTACTTC.